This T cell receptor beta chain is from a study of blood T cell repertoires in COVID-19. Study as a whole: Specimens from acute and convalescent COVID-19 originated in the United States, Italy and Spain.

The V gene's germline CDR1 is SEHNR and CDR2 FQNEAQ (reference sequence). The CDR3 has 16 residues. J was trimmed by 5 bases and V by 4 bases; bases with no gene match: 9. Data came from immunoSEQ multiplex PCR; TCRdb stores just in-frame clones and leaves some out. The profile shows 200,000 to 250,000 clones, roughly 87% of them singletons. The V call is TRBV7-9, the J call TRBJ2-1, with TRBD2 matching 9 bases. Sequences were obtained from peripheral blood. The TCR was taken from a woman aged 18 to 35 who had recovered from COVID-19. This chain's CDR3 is CASSWAGGLPNNEQFF. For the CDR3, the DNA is TGTGCCAGCAGCTGGGCGGGGGGGCTCCCTAACAATGAGCAGTTCTTC.